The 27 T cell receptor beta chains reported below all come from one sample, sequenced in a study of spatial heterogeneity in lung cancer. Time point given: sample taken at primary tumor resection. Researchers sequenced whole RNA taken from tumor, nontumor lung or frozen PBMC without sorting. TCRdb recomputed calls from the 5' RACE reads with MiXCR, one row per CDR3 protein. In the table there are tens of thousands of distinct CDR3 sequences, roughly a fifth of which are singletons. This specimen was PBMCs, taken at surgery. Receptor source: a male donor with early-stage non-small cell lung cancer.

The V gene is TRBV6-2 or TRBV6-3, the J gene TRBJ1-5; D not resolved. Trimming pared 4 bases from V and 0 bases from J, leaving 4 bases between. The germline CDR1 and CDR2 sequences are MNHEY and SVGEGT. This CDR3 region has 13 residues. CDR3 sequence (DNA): TGTGCCAGCAGTTCGGTTAGCAATCAGCCCCAGCATTTT. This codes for CASSSVSNQPQHF.

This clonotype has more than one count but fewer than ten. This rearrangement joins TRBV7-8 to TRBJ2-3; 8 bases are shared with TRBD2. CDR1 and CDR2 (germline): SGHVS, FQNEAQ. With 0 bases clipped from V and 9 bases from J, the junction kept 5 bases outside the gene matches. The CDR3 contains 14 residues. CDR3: CASSLAVSGETQYF. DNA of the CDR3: TGTGCCAGCAGCTTAGCGGTTAGCGGGGAGACGCAGTATTTT.

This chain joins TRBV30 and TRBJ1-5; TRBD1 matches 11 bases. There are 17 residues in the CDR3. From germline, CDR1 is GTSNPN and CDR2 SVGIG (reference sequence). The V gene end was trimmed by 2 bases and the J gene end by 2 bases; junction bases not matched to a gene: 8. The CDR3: CAWSRAGQGAGNQPQHF. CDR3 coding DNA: TGTGCCTGGAGTCGAGCCGGACAGGGGGCCGGCAATCAGCCCCAGCATTTT.

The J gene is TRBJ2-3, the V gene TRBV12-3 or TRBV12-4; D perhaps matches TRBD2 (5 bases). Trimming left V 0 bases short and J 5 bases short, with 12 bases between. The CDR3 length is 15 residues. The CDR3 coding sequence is TGTGCCAGCAGTTTAGCGCTACCCCGGGGAGATACGCAGTATTTT. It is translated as CASSLALPRGDTQYF.

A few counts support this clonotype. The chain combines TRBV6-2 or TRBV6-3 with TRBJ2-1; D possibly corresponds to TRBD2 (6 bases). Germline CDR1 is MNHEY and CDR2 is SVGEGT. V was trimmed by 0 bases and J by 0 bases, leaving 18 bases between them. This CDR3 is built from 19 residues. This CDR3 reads CASSYSIPSDLLSYNEQFF. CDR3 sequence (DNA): TGTGCCAGCAGTTACTCGATCCCTAGCGACCTCCTCTCCTACAATGAGCAGTTCTTC.

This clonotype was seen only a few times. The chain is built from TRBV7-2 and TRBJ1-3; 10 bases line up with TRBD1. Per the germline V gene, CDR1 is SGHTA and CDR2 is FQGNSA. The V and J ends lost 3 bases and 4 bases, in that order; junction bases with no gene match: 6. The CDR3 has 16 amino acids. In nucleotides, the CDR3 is TGTGCCAGCAGCTTCGGGGACAGGGGTAGCGGAAACACCATATATTTT. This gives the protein CASSFGDRGSGNTIYF.

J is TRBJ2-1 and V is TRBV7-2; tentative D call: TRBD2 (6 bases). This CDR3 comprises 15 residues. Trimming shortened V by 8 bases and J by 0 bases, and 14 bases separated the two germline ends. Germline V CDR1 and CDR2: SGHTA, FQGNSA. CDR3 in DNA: TGTGCCAGCGCCTCCGGGACTGGCTCCTACAATGAGCAGTTCTTC. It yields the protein CASASGTGSYNEQFF.

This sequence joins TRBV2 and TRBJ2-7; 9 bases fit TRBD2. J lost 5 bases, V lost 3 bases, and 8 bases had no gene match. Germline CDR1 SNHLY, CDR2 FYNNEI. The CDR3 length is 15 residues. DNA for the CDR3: TGTGCCAGCAGTGACTTTAGCGGGGGTACCAACGAGCAGTACTTC. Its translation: CASSDFSGGTNEQYF.

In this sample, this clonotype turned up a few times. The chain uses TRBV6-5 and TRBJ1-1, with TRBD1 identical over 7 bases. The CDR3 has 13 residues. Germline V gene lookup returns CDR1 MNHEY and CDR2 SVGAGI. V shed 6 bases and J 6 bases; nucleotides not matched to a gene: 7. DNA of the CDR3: TGTGCCAGCAGACCCGGACAGGCCGCTGAAGCTTTCTTT. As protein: CASRPGQAAEAFF.

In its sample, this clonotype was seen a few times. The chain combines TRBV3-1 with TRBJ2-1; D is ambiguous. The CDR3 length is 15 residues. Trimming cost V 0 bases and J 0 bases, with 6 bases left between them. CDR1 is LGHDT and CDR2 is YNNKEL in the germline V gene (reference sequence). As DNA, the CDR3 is TGTGCCAGCAGCCAAGATCCTAGCTCCTACAATGAGCAGTTCTTC. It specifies CASSQDPSSYNEQFF.

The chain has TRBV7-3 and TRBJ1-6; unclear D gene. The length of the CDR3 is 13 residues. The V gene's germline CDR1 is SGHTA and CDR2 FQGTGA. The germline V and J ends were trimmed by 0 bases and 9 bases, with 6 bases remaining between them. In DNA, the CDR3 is TGTGCCAGCAGCTTAACCCCAAGTTCACCCCTCCACTTT. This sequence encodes CASSLTPSSPLHF. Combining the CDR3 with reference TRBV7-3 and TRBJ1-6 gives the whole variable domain GAGVSQTPSNKVTEKGKYVELRCDPISGHTALYWYRQSLGQGPEFLIYFQGTGAADDSGLPNDRFFAVRPEGSVSTLKIQRTERGDSAVYLCASSLTPSSPLHFGNGTRLTVT.

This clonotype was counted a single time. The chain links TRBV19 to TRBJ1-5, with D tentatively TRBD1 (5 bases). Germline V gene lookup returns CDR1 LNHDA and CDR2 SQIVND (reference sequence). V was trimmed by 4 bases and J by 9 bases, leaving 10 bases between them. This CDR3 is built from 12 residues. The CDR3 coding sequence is TGTGCCAGTAGTACTGACCAGGGGCCCCAGCATTTT. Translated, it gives CASSTDQGPQHF.

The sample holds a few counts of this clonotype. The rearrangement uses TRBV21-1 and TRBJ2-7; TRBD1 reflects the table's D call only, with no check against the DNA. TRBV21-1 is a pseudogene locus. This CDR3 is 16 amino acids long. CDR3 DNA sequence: TGTGCCAGCAGCAAAGTGCCCATCCGGGACGAGGAGGAGCAGTACTTC. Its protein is CASSKVPIRDEEEQYF.

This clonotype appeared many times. DNA for the CDR3: TGTGCCAGCAGCCCCCATGTGGGGACAGCGAACACTGAAGCTTTCTTT. Its translation: CASSPHVGTANTEAFF. The J gene is TRBJ1-1, the V gene TRBV7-3; TRBD1 matches at 7 bases. Trimming at V came to 5 bases and at J to 1 base, leaving 10 bases not matched to a gene. CDR3 length: 16 residues. Germline CDR1 SGHTA, CDR2 FQGTGA.

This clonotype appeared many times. CDR3 in DNA: TGCGCCAGCAGCTTCGATAAGACCCAGTACTTC. It specifies CASSFDKTQYF. V and J are TRBV5-1 and TRBJ2-5; D unclear. Deletions cut 2 bases from V and 6 bases from J, with 5 bases between. The CDR3 covers 11 residues. Germline CDR1 SGHRS, CDR2 YFSETQ. The full variable domain, rest sourced from reference TRBV5-1 and TRBJ2-5, is KAGVTQTPRYLIKTRGQQVTLSCSPISGHRSVSWYQQTPGQGLQFLFEYFSETQRNKGNFPGRFSGRQFSNSRSEMNVSTLELGDSALYLCASSFDKTQYFGPGTRLLVL.

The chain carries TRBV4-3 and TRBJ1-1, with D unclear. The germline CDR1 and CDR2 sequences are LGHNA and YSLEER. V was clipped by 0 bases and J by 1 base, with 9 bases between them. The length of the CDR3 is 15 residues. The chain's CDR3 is CASSQDGVQNTEAFF. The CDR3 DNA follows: TGCGCCAGCAGCCAAGATGGGGTTCAGAACACTGAAGCTTTCTTT.

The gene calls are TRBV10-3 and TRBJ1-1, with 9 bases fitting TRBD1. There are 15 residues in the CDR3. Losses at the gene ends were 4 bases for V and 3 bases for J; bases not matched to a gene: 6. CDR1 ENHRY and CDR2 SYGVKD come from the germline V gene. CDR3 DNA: TGTGCCATCAGTGCCAACAGGGGGCAACACACTGAAGCTTTCTTT. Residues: CAISANRGQHTEAFF.

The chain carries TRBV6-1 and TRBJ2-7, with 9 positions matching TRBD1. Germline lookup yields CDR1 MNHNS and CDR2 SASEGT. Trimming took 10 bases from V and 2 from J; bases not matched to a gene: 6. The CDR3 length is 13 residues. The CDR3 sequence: CATTGQGPYEQYF. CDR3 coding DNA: TGTGCCACCACGGGACAGGGACCCTACGAGCAGTACTTC.

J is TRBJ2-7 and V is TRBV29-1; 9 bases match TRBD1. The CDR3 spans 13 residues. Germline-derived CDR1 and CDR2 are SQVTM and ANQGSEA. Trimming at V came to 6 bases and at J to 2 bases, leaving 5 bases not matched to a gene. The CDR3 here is CSVTGTGPYEQYF. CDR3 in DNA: TGCAGCGTCACCGGGACAGGGCCCTACGAGCAGTACTTC.

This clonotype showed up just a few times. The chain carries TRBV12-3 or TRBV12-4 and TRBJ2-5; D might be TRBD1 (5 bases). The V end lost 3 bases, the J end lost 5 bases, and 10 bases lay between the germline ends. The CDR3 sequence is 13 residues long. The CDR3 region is CASSFTGPETQYF. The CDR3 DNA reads TGTGCCAGCAGTTTTACAGGCCCGGAGACCCAGTACTTC.

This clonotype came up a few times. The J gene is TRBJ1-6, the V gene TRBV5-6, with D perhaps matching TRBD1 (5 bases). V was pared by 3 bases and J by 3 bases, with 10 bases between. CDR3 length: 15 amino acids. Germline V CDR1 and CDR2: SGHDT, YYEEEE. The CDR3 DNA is TGTGCCAGCAGCTCGCCCAGGGACTATAATTCACCCCTCCACTTT. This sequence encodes CASSSPRDYNSPLHF. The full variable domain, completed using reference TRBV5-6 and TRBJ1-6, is DAGVTQSPTHLIKTRGQQVTLRCSPKSGHDTVSWYQQALGQGPQFIFQYYEEEERQRGNFPDRFSGHQFPNYSSELNVNALLLGDSALYLCASSSPRDYNSPLHFGNGTRLTVT.

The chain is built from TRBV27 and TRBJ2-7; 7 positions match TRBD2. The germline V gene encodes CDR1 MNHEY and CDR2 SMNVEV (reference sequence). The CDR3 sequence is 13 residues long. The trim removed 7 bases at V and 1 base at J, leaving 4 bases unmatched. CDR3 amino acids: CASKPSGSYEQYF. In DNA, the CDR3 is TGTGCCAGCAAGCCTAGCGGATCCTACGAGCAGTACTTC.

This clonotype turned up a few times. In nucleotides, the CDR3 is TGTGCCAGCAGCATGGGCGAGGGTACGCAGTATTTT. It translates to CASSMGEGTQYF. The chain links TRBV7-2 to TRBJ2-3, with TRBD2 as a possible D gene (5 bases). With 5 bases removed from V and 8 bases from J, the gap between germline ends came to 11 bases. CDR3 size: 12 residues. The germline V gene has CDR1 SGHTA and CDR2 FQGNSA.

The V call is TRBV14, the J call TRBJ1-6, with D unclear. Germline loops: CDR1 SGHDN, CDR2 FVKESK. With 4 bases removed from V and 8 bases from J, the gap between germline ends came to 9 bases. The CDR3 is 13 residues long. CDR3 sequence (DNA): TGTGCCAGCAGCCGGGTCAACGATTCACCCCTCCACTTT. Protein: CASSRVNDSPLHF.

The CDR3 spells CASSQERGRWTEAFF. The CDR3 DNA reads as TGTGCCAGCAGCCAAGAGAGGGGGCGTTGGACTGAAGCTTTCTTT. The V and J genes are TRBV14 and TRBJ1-1, with 7 bases that match TRBD1. The length of the CDR3 is 15 residues. With 0 bases clipped from V and 5 bases from J, the junction kept 6 bases outside the gene matches. The germline V gene encodes CDR1 SGHDN and CDR2 FVKESK.

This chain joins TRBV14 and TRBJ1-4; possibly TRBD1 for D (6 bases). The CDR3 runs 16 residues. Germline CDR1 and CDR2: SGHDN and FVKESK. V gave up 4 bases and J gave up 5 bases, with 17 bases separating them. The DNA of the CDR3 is TGTGCCAGCAGCCTATCGGGTGGGGGCCGGAATGAAAAACTGTTTTTT. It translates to CASSLSGGGRNEKLFF.

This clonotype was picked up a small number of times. In DNA, the CDR3 is TGCGCCAGCAGCTTGGAAAGCGGCCCTGAGGAGACCCAGTACTTC. This gives the protein CASSLESGPEETQYF. This chain links TRBV5-1 with TRBJ2-5, with a tentative D call TRBD2 (5 bases). CDR1 and CDR2 (germline): SGHRS, YFSETQ. The CDR3 runs to 15 residues. The germline V and J ends were trimmed by 0 bases and 5 bases, with 14 bases remaining between them.